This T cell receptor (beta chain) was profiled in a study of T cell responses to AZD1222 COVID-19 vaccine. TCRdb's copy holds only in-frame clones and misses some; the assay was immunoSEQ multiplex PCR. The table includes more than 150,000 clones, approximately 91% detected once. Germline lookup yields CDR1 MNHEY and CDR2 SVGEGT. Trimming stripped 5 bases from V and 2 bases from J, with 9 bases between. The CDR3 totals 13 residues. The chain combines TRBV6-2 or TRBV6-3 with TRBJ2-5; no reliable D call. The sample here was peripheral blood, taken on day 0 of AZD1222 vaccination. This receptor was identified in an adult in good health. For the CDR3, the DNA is TGTGCCAGCAGTAAGCGCGAGCAAGAGACCCAGTACTTC. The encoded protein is CASSKREQETQYF.